These T cell receptor beta chains were read from a single sample in a study of graft-versus-host responses after intestinal transplantation. Measured with immunoSEQ multiplex PCR; TCRdb has only the in-frame clones, and not every one. Among over 100,000 clones listed, over 80% were seen once. Antigens for these TCRs are unknown. This sample comprised unstimulated CD4+ T cells sorted from spleen or lymph node cells, obtained before intestinal transplant. Every receptor here comes from a human donor who received an intestinal transplant. Each CDR3 is given with its conserved first and last residue. D genes are given only for firm matches. Not all rows give a size; the values are once, few, many and, for expanded clones, a class.

CDR3 protein	CDR3 DNA	D gene	J gene	V gene	clone size
CASSPWAPYQETQYF	TGCGCCAGCAGCCCATGGGCCCCGTACCAAGAGACCCAGTACTTC	-	TRBJ2-5	TRBV5-1	-
CASSYEDRGPYEQYF	TGTGCCAGCAGCTATGAGGACAGGGGGCCCTACGAGCAGTACTTC	TRBD1	TRBJ2-7	TRBV7-9	-
CSVGQSGNTIYF	TGCAGCGTTGGGCAGTCTGGAAACACCATATATTTT	-	TRBJ1-3	TRBV29-1	-
CASSLTSGYQETQYF	TGTGCCAGCAGCTTGACTAGCGGGTACCAAGAGACCCAGTACTTC	TRBD2	TRBJ2-5	TRBV7-2	-
CASRARESSYNEQFF	TGTGCCAGCAGGGCTAGGGAGAGCTCCTACAATGAGCAGTTCTTC	-	TRBJ2-1	TRBV2	once
CSATRPNYGYTF	TGCAGCGCTACGAGGCCCAACTATGGCTACACCTTC	-	TRBJ1-2	TRBV29-1	once
CASSHPGSRYEQYF	TGTGCCAGCAGCCATCCAGGGTCCCGCTACGAGCAGTACTTC	-	TRBJ2-7	TRBV5-4	-
CASSVQGVAYEQYF	TGTGCCAGCAGCGTACAGGGGGTTGCCTACGAGCAGTACTTC	TRBD1	TRBJ2-7	TRBV7-8	-
CASSRGDGYEQYF	TGTGCCAGCAGCAGAGGGGACGGCTACGAGCAGTACTTC	-	TRBJ2-7	TRBV11-1	-
CASSRQIGNTEAFF	TGTGCCAGCAGTAGACAGATAGGGAACACTGAAGCTTTCTTT	-	TRBJ1-1	TRBV6-1	-
CASVTARTVNTEAFF	TGTGCCAGCGTCACGGCCCGGACAGTGAACACTGAAGCTTTCTTT	-	TRBJ1-1	TRBV28	-
CASSLLPQGQGHEQYF	TGTGCCAGCAGCTTATTGCCTCAGGGACAGGGACACGAGCAGTACTTC	TRBD1	TRBJ2-7	TRBV11-2	-
CASSLESSGRSNEQFF	TGTGCCAGCAGCTTAGAGTCTAGCGGGAGAAGTAATGAGCAGTTCTTC	TRBD2	TRBJ2-1	TRBV7-6	-
CASSQTSGDYNEQFF	TGTGCCAGCTCACAGACTAGCGGGGACTACAATGAGCAGTTCTTC	TRBD2	TRBJ2-1	TRBV18	-
CASSSYSDGAYEQYF	TGTGCCAGCAGTTCTTACTCGGACGGAGCCTACGAGCAGTACTTC	-	TRBJ2-7	TRBV6-1	-
CSAYEQYF	TGCAGTGCGTACGAGCAGTACTTC	-	TRBJ2-7	TRBV20-1	-
CASSVEAGGTQYF	TGTGCCAGCAGCGTAGAGGCAGGGGGGACCCAGTACTTC	TRBD1	TRBJ2-5	TRBV9	-
CASSPRLAGTRGETQYF	TGTGCTAGCAGCCCCCGACTAGCGGGGACACGCGGGGAGACCCAGTACTTC	TRBD2	TRBJ2-5	TRBV7-7	-
CASSYGYRGRTEAFF	TGTGCCAGCAGTTACGGATACAGGGGGAGGACTGAAGCTTTCTTT	TRBD1	TRBJ1-1	TRBV6-5	-
CASSWGGPDTQYF	TGCGCCAGCAGCTGGGGGGGGCCAGATACGCAGTATTTT	-	TRBJ2-3	TRBV5-1	-
CASRVMGQGMNEQFF	TGTGCCAGTAGAGTCATGGGACAGGGCATGAATGAGCAGTTCTTC	TRBD1	TRBJ2-1	TRBV19	-
CASSRQGAGGTEAFF	TGTGCCAGCAGCAGACAGGGGGCTGGTGGCACTGAAGCTTTCTTT	TRBD1	TRBJ1-1	TRBV7-9	-
CASSPGIRAETQYF	TGTGCCAGCAGCCCAGGCATCAGGGCGGAGACCCAGTACTTC	-	TRBJ2-5	TRBV14	-
CASSPATTDTQYF	TGTGCCAGTAGCCCCGCAACCACAGATACGCAGTATTTT	-	TRBJ2-3	TRBV19	once